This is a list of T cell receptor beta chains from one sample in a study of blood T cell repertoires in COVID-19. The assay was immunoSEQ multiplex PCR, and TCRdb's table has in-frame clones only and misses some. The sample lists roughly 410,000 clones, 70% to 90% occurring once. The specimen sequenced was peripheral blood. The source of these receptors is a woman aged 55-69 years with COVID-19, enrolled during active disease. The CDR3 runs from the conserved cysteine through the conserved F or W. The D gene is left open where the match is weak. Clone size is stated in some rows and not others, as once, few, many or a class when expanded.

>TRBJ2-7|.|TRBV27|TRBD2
CASTLIAGAVYEQYF
TGTGCCAGCACACTCATAGCGGGCGCTGTCTACGAGCAGTACTTC
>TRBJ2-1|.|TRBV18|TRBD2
CASSPGNSGGAYNEQFF
TGTGCCAGCTCACCGGGGAACAGCGGGGGGGCTTACAATGAGCAGTTCTTC
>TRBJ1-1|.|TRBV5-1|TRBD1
CASSLGDRAAFF
TGCGCCAGCAGCTTGGGGGACAGGGCGGCTTTCTTT
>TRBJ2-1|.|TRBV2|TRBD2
CASSERGILYNEQFF
TGTGCCAGCAGTGAGCGGGGGATCCTCTACAATGAGCAGTTCTTC
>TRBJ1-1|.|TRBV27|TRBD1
CASSMGQGMGTEAFF
TGTGCCAGCAGTATGGGACAGGGAATGGGCACTGAAGCTTTCTTT
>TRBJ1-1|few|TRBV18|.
CASSPSGQLSLSKNTEAFF
TGTGCCAGCTCACCATCCGGACAGCTATCCCTTAGCAAGAACACTGAAGCTTTCTTT
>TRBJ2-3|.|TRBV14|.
CASSLRTETDTQYF
TGTGCCAGCAGCCTACGGACAGAAACAGATACGCAGTATTTT
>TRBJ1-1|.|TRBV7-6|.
CASSLGTNTEAFF
TGTGCCAGCAGCTTAGGCACTAACACTGAAGCTTTCTTT
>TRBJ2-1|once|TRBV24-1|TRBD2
CATSDSLAGGSYNEQFF
TGTGCCACCAGTGACTCACTAGCGGGGGGGTCCTACAATGAGCAGTTCTTC
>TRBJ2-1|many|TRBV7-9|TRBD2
CASSRLALSYNEQFF
TGTGCCAGCAGCCGACTAGCCCTAAGTTACAATGAGCAGTTCTTC
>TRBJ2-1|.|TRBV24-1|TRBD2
CATSDLPSGGSGEQFF
TGTGCCACCAGTGATTTGCCGAGCGGGGGGTCAGGTGAGCAGTTCTTC
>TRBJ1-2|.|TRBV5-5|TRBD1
CASSLGQGAADNNGYTF
TGTGCCAGCAGCTTGGGTCAGGGGGCAGCGGACAACAATGGCTACACCTTC
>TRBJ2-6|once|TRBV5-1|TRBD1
CASSEGQLPSSGANVLTF
TGCGCCAGCAGCGAGGGACAGCTCCCCTCCTCTGGGGCCAACGTCCTGACTTTC
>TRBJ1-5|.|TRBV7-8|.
CASSSGRVSNQPQHF
TGTGCCAGCAGCTCGGGGAGGGTTAGCAATCAGCCCCAGCATTTT
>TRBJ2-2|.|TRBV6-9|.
CASRFRELFF
TGTGCCAGCAGGTTCAGGGAGCTGTTTTTT
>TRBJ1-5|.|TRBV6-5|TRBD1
CAGGTESNQPQHF
TGTGCCGGGGGGACAGAGAGTAATCAGCCCCAGCATTTT
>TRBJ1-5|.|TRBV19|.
CASTQRGGREAQHF
TGTGCCAGTACCCAAAGGGGGGGTAGGGAAGCCCAGCATTTT
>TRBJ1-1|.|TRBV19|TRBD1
CASSITGGKTEAFF
TGTGCCAGTAGTATCACAGGGGGGAAGACTGAAGCTTTCTTT
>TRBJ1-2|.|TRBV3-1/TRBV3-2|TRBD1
CASSREQGVGYTF
TGTGCCAGCAGCCGGGAACAGGGGGTTGGCTACACCTTC
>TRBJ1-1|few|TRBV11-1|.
CASSPDSRRNTEAFF
TGTGCCAGCAGCCCGGATTCGAGGAGGAACACTGAAGCTTTCTTT
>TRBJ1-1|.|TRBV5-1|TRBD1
CASRTGVDTEAFF
TGCGCCAGCAGAACAGGGGTCGACACTGAAGCTTTCTTT
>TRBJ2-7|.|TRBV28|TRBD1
CASSLSETGPYF
TGTGCCAGCAGTTTATCTGAGACAGGGCCGTACTTC
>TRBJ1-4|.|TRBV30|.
CAWSQGADEKLFF
TGTGCCTGGAGTCAAGGGGCGGACGAAAAACTGTTTTTT
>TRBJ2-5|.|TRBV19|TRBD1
CASSFWTGIQETQYF
TGTGCCAGTAGTTTTTGGACAGGCATCCAAGAGACCCAGTACTTC
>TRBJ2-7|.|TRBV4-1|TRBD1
CASSPWTGGLNEQYF
TGCGCCAGCAGCCCCTGGACAGGGGGCCTAAACGAGCAGTACTTC
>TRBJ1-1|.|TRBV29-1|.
CSVEQVEAFF
TGCAGCGTTGAACAGGTAGAAGCTTTCTTT
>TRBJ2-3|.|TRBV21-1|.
CASSQSRDRGLTDTQYF
TGTGCCAGCAGCCAGTCCCGGGACAGGGGCCTCACAGATACGCAGTATTTT